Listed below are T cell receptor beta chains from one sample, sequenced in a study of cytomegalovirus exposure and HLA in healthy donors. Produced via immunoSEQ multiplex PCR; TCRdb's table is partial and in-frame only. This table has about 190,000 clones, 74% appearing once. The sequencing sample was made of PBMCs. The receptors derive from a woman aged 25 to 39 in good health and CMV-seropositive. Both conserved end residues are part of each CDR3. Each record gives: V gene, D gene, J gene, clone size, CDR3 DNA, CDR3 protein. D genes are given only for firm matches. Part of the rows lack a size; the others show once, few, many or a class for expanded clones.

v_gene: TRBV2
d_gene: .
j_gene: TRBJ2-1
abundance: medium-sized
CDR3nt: TGTGCCAGCAGTGAATTTCAGGGGAATGAGCAGTTCTTC
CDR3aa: CASSEFQGNEQFF

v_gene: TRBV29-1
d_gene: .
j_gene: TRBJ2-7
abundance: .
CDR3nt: TGCAGCGTACTGTTCTCCTACGAGCAGTACTTC
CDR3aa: CSVLFSYEQYF

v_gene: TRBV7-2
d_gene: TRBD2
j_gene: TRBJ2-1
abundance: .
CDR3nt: TGTGCCAGCAGCTTAGGAAAGGGACTAGGGCTTTACAATGAGCAGTTCTTC
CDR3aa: CASSLGKGLGLYNEQFF

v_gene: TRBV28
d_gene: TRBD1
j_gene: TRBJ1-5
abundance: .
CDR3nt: TGTGCCAGCAGGACAGGGGGTAGCAATCAGCCCCAGCATTTT
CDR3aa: CASRTGGSNQPQHF

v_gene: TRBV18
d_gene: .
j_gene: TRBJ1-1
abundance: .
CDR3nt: TGTGCCAGCTTACAAACCATAGGCGGTTACGGAGCTTTCTTT
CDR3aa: CASLQTIGGYGAFF

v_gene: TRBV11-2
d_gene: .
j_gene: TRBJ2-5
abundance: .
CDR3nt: TGTGCCAGCAGCTTAGCCCGGGTCGGTACTTTTCAAGAGACCCAGTACTTC
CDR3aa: CASSLARVGTFQETQYF

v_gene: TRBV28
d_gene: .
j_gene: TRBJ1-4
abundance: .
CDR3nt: TGTGCCAGCACTTCGAATGGGCCCTCAACTAATGAAAAACTGTTTTTT
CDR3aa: CASTSNGPSTNEKLFF

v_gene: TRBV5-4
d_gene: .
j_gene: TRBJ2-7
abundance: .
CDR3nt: TGTGCCAGCAGCTTGGCTGCGCAGGTGGACGAGCAGTACTTC
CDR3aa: CASSLAAQVDEQYF

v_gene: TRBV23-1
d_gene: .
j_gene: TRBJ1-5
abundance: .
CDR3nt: TGCGCCAGCCATAGCCGTCAGCCCCAGCATTTT
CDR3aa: CASHSRQPQHF

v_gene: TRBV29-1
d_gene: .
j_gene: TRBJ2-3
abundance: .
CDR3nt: TGCAGCGCCGGCACAGATACGCAGTATTTT
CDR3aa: CSAGTDTQYF

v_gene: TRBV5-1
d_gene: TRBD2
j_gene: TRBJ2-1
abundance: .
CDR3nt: TGCGCCAGCAGCTTGGCGGGAGGCCTATCCTACAATGAGCAGTTCTTC
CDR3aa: CASSLAGGLSYNEQFF

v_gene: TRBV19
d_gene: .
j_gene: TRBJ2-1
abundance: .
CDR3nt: TGTGCCAGTAGTATAGTTGTGGCAAACAATGAGCAGTTCTTC
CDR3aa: CASSIVVANNEQFF

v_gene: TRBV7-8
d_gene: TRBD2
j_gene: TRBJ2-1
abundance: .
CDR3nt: TGTGCCAGCAGCCTATCGGGACTAGCGGGAGGATATGAGCAGTTCTTC
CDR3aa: CASSLSGLAGGYEQFF

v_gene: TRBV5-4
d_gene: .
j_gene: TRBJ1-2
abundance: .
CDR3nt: TGTGCCAGCAGCCCCGGGTTGGACAGTCTAAACTATGGCTACACCTTC
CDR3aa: CASSPGLDSLNYGYTF

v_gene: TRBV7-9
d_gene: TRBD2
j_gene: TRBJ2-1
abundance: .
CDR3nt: TGTGCCAGCAGCTCGATCGCCGGACTAGCGGGTCTTGAGCAGTTCTTC
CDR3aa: CASSSIAGLAGLEQFF

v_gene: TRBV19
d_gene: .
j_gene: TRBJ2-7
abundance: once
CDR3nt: TGTGCCAGTAGTATTCGCGGCCCCGCGTCCTACGAGCAGTACTTC
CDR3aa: CASSIRGPASYEQYF

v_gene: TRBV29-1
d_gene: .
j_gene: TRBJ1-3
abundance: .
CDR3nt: TGCAGCGTTGCCGGGGCTGGAAACACCATATATTTT
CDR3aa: CSVAGAGNTIYF

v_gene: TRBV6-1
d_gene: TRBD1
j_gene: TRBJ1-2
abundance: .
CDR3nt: TGTGCCAGCAGTAACAGGGGATATGGCTACACCTTC
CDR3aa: CASSNRGYGYTF

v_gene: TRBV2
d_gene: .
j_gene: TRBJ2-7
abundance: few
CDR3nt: TGTGCCAGCAGTGACAGGGTGGTATACGAGCAGTACTTC
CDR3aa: CASSDRVVYEQYF

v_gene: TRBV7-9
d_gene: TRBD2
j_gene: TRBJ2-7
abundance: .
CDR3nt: TGTGCCAGCAGCGACCGGGACTACTCCCCCGACGAGCAGTACTTC
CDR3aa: CASSDRDYSPDEQYF

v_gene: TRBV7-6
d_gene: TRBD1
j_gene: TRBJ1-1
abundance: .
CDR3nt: TGTGCCAGCAGCTTAGCGGGGGACAGGGGCGATCGGAACACTGAAGCTTTCTTT
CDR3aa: CASSLAGDRGDRNTEAFF

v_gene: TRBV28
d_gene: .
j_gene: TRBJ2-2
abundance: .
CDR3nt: TGTGCCAGCAGTTTCAGGGGCCCACCGCTGATTACCGGGGAGCTGTTTTTT
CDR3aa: CASSFRGPPLITGELFF

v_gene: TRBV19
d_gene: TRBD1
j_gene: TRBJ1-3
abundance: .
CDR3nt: TGTGCCACGTCGACAGGGCTCTCTGGAAACACCATATATTTT
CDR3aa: CATSTGLSGNTIYF

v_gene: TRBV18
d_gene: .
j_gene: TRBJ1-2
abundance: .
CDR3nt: TGTGCCAGCTCACCAACACAGCAACGGCTCTATGGCTACACCTTC
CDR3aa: CASSPTQQRLYGYTF

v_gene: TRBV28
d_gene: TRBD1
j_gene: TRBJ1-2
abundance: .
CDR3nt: TGTGCCAGCAGTTCCTTACCCGGGACAGGGAACTATGGCTACACCTTC
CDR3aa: CASSSLPGTGNYGYTF

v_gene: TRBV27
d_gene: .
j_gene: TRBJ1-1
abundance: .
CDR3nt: TGTGCCAGCGGGTCAGGGATGAACACTGAAGCTTTCTTT
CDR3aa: CASGSGMNTEAFF

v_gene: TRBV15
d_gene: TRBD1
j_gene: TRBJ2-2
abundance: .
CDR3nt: TGTGCCACCAGCGGGGACAGGGAGGTCGGGGAGCTGTTTTTT
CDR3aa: CATSGDREVGELFF

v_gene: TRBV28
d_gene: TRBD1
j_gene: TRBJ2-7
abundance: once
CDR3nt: TGTGCCAGCAGACGGACAGGGGGTTACGAGCAGTACTTC
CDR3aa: CASRRTGGYEQYF

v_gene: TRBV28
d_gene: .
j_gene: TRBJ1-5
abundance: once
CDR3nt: TGTGCCAGCAGGGGAGGCAATCAGCCCCAGCATTTT
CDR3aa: CASRGGNQPQHF

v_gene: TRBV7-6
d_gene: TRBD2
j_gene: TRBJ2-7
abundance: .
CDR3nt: TGTGCCAGCAGCCCCCGACGGGAGGGCCCCGAGCAGTACTTC
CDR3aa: CASSPRREGPEQYF

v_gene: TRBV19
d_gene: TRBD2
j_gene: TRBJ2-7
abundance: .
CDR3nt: TGTGCCAGTAGTCAGCAAGGCGTGGGACTAGCGGGTCGGTACGAGCAGTACTTC
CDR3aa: CASSQQGVGLAGRYEQYF

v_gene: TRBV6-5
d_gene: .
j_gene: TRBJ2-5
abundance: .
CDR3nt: TGTGCCAGCAGTTACTCGCCGACAGCACCACAAGAGACCCAGTACTTC
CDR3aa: CASSYSPTAPQETQYF

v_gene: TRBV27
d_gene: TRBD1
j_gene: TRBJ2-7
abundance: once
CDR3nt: TGTGCCAGCAGTTTATCACGGGACAGGGCCAACGAGCAGTACTTC
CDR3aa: CASSLSRDRANEQYF

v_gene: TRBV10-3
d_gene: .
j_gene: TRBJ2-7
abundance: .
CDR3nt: TGTGCCATCAGTGAGGGAGGTTCCTACGAGCAGTACTTC
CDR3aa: CAISEGGSYEQYF

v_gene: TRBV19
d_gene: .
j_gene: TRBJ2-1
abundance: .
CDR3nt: TGTGCCAGTAGTATAGCACTGCAGGCCTACAATGAGCAGTTCTTC
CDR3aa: CASSIALQAYNEQFF

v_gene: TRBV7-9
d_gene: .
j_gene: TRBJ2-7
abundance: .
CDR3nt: TGTGCCAGCAGCCCGGAGGGATGGCGGTTGTACTACGAGCAGTACTTC
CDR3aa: CASSPEGWRLYYEQYF

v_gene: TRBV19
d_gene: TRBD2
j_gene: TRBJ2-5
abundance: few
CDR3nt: TGTGCCAGTAGTGTGACTAGCGCGGATGGGACCCAGTACTTC
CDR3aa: CASSVTSADGTQYF

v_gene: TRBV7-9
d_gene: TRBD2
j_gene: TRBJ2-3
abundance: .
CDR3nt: TGTGCCAGCAGCTTGACTAGCGGGAGTACGGATACGCAGTATTTT
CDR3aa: CASSLTSGSTDTQYF

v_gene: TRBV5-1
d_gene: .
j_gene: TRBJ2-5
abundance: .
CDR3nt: TGCGCCAGCAGCTTGGATCAGGGAAAAGAGACCCAGTACTTC
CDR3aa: CASSLDQGKETQYF

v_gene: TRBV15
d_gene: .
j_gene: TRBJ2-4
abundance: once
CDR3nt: TGTGCCACCGGGACTGGGCCCCTAGCCAAAAACATTCAGTACTTC
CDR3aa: CATGTGPLAKNIQYF

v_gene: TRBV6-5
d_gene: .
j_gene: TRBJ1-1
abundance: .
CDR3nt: TGTGCCAGCAGTTACTCGGGGGGCACTGAAGCTTTCTTT
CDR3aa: CASSYSGGTEAFF

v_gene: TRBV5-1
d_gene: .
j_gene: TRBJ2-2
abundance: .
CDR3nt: TGCGCCAGCAGCTCCGGGACTTCGAACACCGGGGAGCTGTTTTTT
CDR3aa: CASSSGTSNTGELFF

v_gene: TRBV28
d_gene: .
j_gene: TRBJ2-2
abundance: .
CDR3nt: TGTGCCAGCAGTTTACGGGTGACCGGGGAGCTGTTTTTT
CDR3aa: CASSLRVTGELFF

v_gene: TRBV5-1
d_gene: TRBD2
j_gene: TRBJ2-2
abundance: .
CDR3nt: TGCGCCAGCAGCTTTGGGACTAGCGGGAGGGTCGACACCGGGGAGCTGTTTTTT
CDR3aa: CASSFGTSGRVDTGELFF

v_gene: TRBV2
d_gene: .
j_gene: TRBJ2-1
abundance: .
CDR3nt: TGTGCCAGCAAAGCCGACTACCGCTCCTACAATGAGCAGTTCTTC
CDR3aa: CASKADYRSYNEQFF

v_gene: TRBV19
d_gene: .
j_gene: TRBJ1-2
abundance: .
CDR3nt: TGTGCCAGTAGGACCGGGGATGGCTACACCTTC
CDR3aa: CASRTGDGYTF

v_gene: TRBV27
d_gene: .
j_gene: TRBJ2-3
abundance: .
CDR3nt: TGTGCCAGCAGTCTACGACTGATCCGCCGAGCCCAGAAAGATACGCAGTATTTT
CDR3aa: CASSLRLIRRAQKDTQYF

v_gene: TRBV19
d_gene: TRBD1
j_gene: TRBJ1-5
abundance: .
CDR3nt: TGTGCCAGTAGTGCCCGGGACAGGGGGTTCAATCAGCCCCAGCATTTT
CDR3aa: CASSARDRGFNQPQHF

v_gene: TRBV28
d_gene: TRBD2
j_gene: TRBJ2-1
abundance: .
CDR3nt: TGTGCCAGCAGTTTGGGGACTAGCGCCTACAATGAGCAGTTCTTC
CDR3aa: CASSLGTSAYNEQFF

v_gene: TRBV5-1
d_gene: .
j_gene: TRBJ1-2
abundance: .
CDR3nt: TGCGCCAGCAGCTTGGAGGGACACCCTAACTATGGCTACACCTTC
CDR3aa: CASSLEGHPNYGYTF

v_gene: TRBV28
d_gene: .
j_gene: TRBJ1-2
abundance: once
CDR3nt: TGTGCCAGCAACCCTGGAGCCTCTACCTATGGCTACACCTTC
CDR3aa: CASNPGASTYGYTF

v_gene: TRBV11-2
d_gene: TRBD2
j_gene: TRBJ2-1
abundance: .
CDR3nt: TGTGCCAGCAGCTTACTAGCGGGAGCTTACAATGAGCAGTTCTTC
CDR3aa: CASSLLAGAYNEQFF

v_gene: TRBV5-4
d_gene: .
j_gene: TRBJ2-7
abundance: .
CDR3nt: TGTGCCAGCAGCCAATCCCGGGTCCTGCGGGGTTACGAGCAGTACTTC
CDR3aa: CASSQSRVLRGYEQYF

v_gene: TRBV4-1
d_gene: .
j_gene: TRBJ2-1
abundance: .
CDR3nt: TGCGCCAGCAGCCAAGTCGGCGGGCGGAGCTACAATGAGCAGTTCTTC
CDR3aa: CASSQVGGRSYNEQFF

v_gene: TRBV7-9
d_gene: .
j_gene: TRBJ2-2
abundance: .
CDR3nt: TGTGCCAGCAGCTTAGACGAACTAGCCGCAACCGGGGAGCTGTTTTTT
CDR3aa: CASSLDELAATGELFF